This TCR beta chain was recorded in a study of metastatic and nonmetastatic thyroid tumors. Study summary: For malignant and benign thyroid patients, tumor or nodule tissue and blood were the sources whose repertoires were compared.

The entire patient cohort was treatment-naive prior to thyroid surgery. Original processing methods: Using the CDR3 differences seen across clinicopathological groups, the authors built a distant-metastasis classifier for papillary thyroid cancer, which was meant to discriminate distant-metastatic patients. TCRdb re-analyzed the PCR reads using MiXCR. The V and J calls and clone size come from TCRdb's table, not from the authors' own analysis. The sample carries tens of thousands of clones, roughly 18% recorded once. Germline lookup yields CDR1 DFQATT and CDR2 SNEGSKA (reference sequence). V lost 3 bases and J 4 bases, leaving 16 bases between the germline ends. This CDR3 region has 15 residues. By its share, this clone is medium-sized.

The rearrangement links TRBV20-1 to TRBJ2-1; D call uncertain. This sequence originates from a male donor with papillary thyroid cancer or a benign thyroid nodule (not recorded which). Some clones in this sample may be carry-over from other donors' samples. The source material was adjacent normal tissue. CDR3 nucleotide sequence: TGCAGTGCTAGTCGAACTGGCGGACCTTACAATGAGCAGTTCTTC. This codes for CSASRTGGPYNEQFF.